This record covers a single T cell receptor (beta chain). Its target is unknown. Clones were read by immunoSEQ multiplex PCR, and TCRdb kept only the in-frame ones, dropping some. The table lists roughly 2,300,000 clones, around 93% of them singletons. There were only Caucasian adults among the donors, and all lived in Nashville, Tennessee. Deletions cut 2 bases from V and 3 bases from J, with 4 bases between. Germline values: CDR1 MNHNS, CDR2 SASEGT. This CDR3 comprises 13 residues. This entry comes from a study of shared clonotypes between healthy human individuals. Study as a whole: The donors, two women and a few men, were aged 18 to 49. CD4 naive and CD4 memory each took three plates per donor, while CD8 naive took two and CD8 memory one. Study results and caveats: For naive CD4 cells, approximately 5% of clonotypes were shared across a handful of donors.

This rearrangement joins TRBV6-1 to TRBJ1-4; D ambiguous. The sequenced sample was naive CD4+ T cells from PBMCs. The subset here: CD45RA+ positively selected. The source of this sequence is a man between 18 and 35 years old in good health. Some clones in this sample may be carry-over from other donors' samples. The chain's CDR3 is CASSENPNEKLFF. DNA of the CDR3: TGTGCCAGCAGTGAAAATCCTAATGAAAAACTGTTTTTT.